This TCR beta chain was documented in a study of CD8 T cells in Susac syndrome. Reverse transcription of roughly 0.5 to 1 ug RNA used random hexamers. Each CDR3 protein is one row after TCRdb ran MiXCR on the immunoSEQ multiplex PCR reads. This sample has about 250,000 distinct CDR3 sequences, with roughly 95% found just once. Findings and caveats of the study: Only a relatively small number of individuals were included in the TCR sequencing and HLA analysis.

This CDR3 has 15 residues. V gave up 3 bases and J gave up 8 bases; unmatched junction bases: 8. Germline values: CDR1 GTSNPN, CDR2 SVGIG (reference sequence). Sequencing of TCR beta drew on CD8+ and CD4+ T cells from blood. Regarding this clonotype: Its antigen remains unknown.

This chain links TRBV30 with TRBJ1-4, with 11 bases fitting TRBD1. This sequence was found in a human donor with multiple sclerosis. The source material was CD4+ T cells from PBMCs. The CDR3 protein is CAWRLPGQGAEKLFF. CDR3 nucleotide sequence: TGTGCCTGGAGACTCCCCGGACAGGGGGCAGAAAAACTGTTTTTT.